This T cell receptor beta chain came from a study of Ad26.COV2.S vaccination and SARS-CoV-2 variants. Background on the study: The vaccine Ad26.COV2.S was put into the muscle once, or twice with 56 days between.

Treatment indicated: some 20 received Ad26.COV2.S at low or high dose, single or two shots; about 5 received placebo; per-sample allocation not given. On day 63 after the first injection, vaccine and placebo recipients gave samples. The method was immunoSEQ multiplex PCR; TCRdb's version includes in-frame clones alone and lacks a portion of them. Of hundreds of thousands of clones in the sample, 83% were seen once. The germline V gene encodes CDR1 SGHTA and CDR2 FQGNSA. V gave up 3 bases and J gave up 3 bases, with 11 bases separating them. This CDR3 is built from 14 residues. Specimen: peripheral blood, collected in a trial of Ad26.COV2.S vaccine versus placebo. The rearrangement links TRBV7-2 to TRBJ2-5; the D is unclear. The TCR originated in a person aged 18 to 65 who received the Ad26.COV2.S COVID-19 vaccine or a placebo. The CDR3 spells CASSFFGREETQYF. The DNA for the CDR3 is TGTGCCAGCAGCTTTTTTGGTCGGGAAGAGACCCAGTACTTC.